Shown below are 13 T cell receptor beta chains from a single sample sequenced in a study of T-cell memory formation after mild COVID-19. TCRdb analysed the 5' RACE reads with MiXCR anew, one entry per CDR3 protein. The sample records 210,000 or so distinct CDR3 sequences, more than 25% being singletons. The sample was PBMCs or a T cell subset sorted from them (not recorded which). The receptors stem from an adult woman who had mild COVID-19 (a few samples of this study predate the infection). Cell type and time point are not known.

This clonotype was counted a few times. The rearrangement joins TRBV28 to TRBJ2-2; 8 bases align to TRBD1. The junction had 11 bases not matched to a gene; V was cut back by 4 bases and J by 7 bases. Germline CDR1 MDHEN, CDR2 SYDVKM. This CDR3 spans 16 amino acids. CDR3 region: CASSYRTGLIGGELFF. The CDR3 region has the DNA TGTGCCAGCAGTTACAGGACAGGGTTAATAGGCGGGGAGCTGTTTTTT.

V and J are TRBV3-1 and TRBJ2-3; D may be TRBD2 (6 bases). The CDR3 totals 14 residues. Trimming took off 4 bases at V and 5 bases at J, with 13 bases between the two ends. Germline-derived CDR1 and CDR2 are LGHDT and YNNKEL (reference sequence). The CDR3 sequence: CASSLGLSEDTQYF. The CDR3 nucleotides read TGTGCCAGCAGCCTGGGACTCTCCGAAGATACGCAGTATTTT.

V usage is TRBV29-1 and J usage is TRBJ2-7; D gene uncertain. This CDR3 region has 12 residues. Per germline, CDR1 SQVTM and CDR2 ANQGSEA. Trimming stripped 6 bases from V and 6 bases from J, with 15 bases between. DNA of the CDR3: TGCAGCGTCCTACACATCGGCAGCGAGCAGTACTTC. This encodes CSVLHIGSEQYF.

This clonotype was recorded a few times. Here the CDR3 DNA reads TGTGCCAGCAGTTTAGGGGCGGGGACTCGAGCTTTCTTT. Residues: CASSLGAGTRAFF. This chain connects TRBV12-3 or TRBV12-4 to TRBJ1-1; maybe TRBD1 (5 bases). The ends were cut back, 1 base at V and 10 bases at J, with 13 bases in the middle. The CDR3 contains 13 residues.

This rearrangement joins TRBV7-3 to TRBJ2-3, with 11 bases lining up with TRBD2. The CDR3 runs 17 residues. Trimming cost V 1 base and J 4 bases; bases outside gene matches: 7. Germline assignment: CDR1 SGHTA and CDR2 FQGTGA. CDR3 sequence: CASSLSGLAGGSDTQYF. CDR3 sequence (DNA): TGTGCCAGCAGCTTAAGTGGGCTAGCGGGGGGTTCAGATACGCAGTATTTT. The variable domain in full, with the rest retrieved from reference TRBV7-3 and TRBJ2-3, is GAGVSQTPSNKVTEKGKYVELRCDPISGHTALYWYRQSLGQGPEFLIYFQGTGAADDSGLPNDRFFAVRPEGSVSTLKIQRTERGDSAVYLCASSLSGLAGGSDTQYFGPGTRLTVL.

In this sample, this clonotype turned up once. The rearrangement joins TRBV13 to TRBJ1-6; D uncertain. With 5 bases removed from V and 8 bases from J, the gap between germline ends came to 10 bases. The CDR3 has 13 amino acids. The germline CDR1 and CDR2 sequences are PRHDT and FYEKMQ (reference sequence). The CDR3 sequence is CASSTRRDSPLHF. CDR3 sequence (DNA): TGTGCCAGCAGCACGCGACGGGATTCACCCCTCCACTTT.

The rearrangement links TRBV7-6 to TRBJ2-1; TRBD2 matches at 9 bases. Trimming at V came to 1 base and at J to 2 bases, leaving 9 bases not matched to a gene. The length of the CDR3 is 18 residues. CDR1 is SGHVS and CDR2 is FNYEAQ in the germline V gene. CDR3 protein: CASSLGLPGLAAYNEQFF. CDR3 DNA sequence: TGTGCCAGCAGCTTAGGCCTACCGGGACTAGCTGCCTACAATGAGCAGTTCTTC.

This clonotype occurred a few times. This chain joins TRBV7-9 and TRBJ2-7; D might be TRBD1 (5 bases). The CDR3 consists of 14 residues. CDR1 SEHNR and CDR2 FQNEAQ come from the germline V gene (reference sequence). V lost 2 bases, J lost 5 bases, and 13 bases lay in between. The CDR3: CASSLSRDVHEQYF. The CDR3 DNA reads as TGTGCCAGCAGCTTAAGCAGGGATGTCCACGAGCAGTACTTC.

This clonotype occurred a few times. Here the CDR3 reads CASSLVPGRPSSYNEQFF. In DNA form, the CDR3 reads TGTGCCAGCAGCTTAGTTCCAGGACGGCCGAGCTCCTACAATGAGCAGTTCTTC. The V call is TRBV11-2, the J call TRBJ2-1; no clear D gene. Deletions cut 1 base from V and 0 bases from J, with 16 bases between. This CDR3 has 18 amino acids. CDR1 is SGHAT and CDR2 is FQNNGV in the germline V gene.

The V and J genes are TRBV12-3 or TRBV12-4 and TRBJ2-3, with TRBD2 matching over 10 bases. The V segment lost 5 bases and the J segment 2 bases; nucleotides outside the gene matches: 4. There are 15 residues in the CDR3. The CDR3 protein is CASSTSGTYTDTQYF. For the CDR3, the DNA is TGTGCCAGCAGTACTAGCGGGACCTACACAGATACGCAGTATTTT.

This rearrangement joins TRBV12-3 or TRBV12-4 to TRBJ2-2; D might be TRBD1 or TRBD2, each matching 5 bases. This CDR3 spans 13 amino acids. The V and J ends lost 3 bases and 7 bases respectively, with 9 bases between them. The CDR3 DNA is TGTGCCAGCAGTTTCCCAGGGAGCGGGGAGCTGTTTTTT. Protein product: CASSFPGSGELFF.

This clonotype was counted between two and nine times. CDR3 coding DNA: TGTGCCAGCAGCTCGCATACAGGGACAGATACGCAGTATTTT. Encoded protein: CASSSHTGTDTQYF. The chain joins TRBV11-1 to TRBJ2-3, with D perhaps TRBD1 (6 bases). This CDR3 contains 14 residues. Germline CDR1 SGHAT, CDR2 FQDESV (reference sequence). V gave up 4 bases and J gave up 3 bases, with 11 bases separating them. Together with reference TRBV11-1 and TRBJ2-3, the CDR3 gives the full variable domain: EAEVAQSPRYKITEKSQAVAFWCDPISGHATLYWYRQILGQGPELLVQFQDESVVDDSQLPKDRFSAERLKGVDSTLKIQPAELGDSAMYLCASSSHTGTDTQYFGPGTRLTVL.

V gene TRBV6-5 combines with J gene TRBJ2-7; TRBD2 agrees at 7 bases. This CDR3 has 13 amino acids. Germline V gene lookup returns CDR1 MNHEY and CDR2 SVGAGI. V was clipped by 10 bases and J by 6 bases; unmatched bases: 12. CDR3: CATQVMAGAEQYF. In DNA form, the CDR3 reads TGTGCCACCCAGGTGATGGCGGGAGCCGAGCAGTACTTC.